This T cell receptor (beta chain) was sequenced during a study of T cells after yellow fever vaccination. At the level of the study: The fractions with low cell numbers were processed using SMART-Seq v4 Ultra Low Input.

V lost 6 bases to trimming and J lost 5 bases; unmatched junction nucleotides: 7. CDR3 size: 14 residues. Germline CDR1 reads SEHNR; CDR2 reads FQNEAQ (reference sequence). Making TCR cDNA involved 5'RACE template switching, which added UMIs and a universal primer site. One entry per CDR3 protein, called by TCRdb with MiXCR from the 5' RACE reads. The sample lists tens of thousands of distinct CDR3 sequences; about 7% were seen once. Broader study findings: Clones that expanded after primary vaccination mostly reappeared after the booster (roughly 96% CD4, 88% CD8).

In its sample, this clonotype was seen many times. What it recognizes is unknown. The source material was CD8+ T cells sorted from PBMCs, sampled 15 days after the yellow fever booster vaccination. The sequence derives from a man aged 25 to 40 who received the YFV17D yellow fever vaccine. The genes are TRBV7-9 and TRBJ2-5; 9 positions match TRBD1. In DNA form, the CDR3 reads TGTGCCAGCAGGTCACAGGGGGCCGGGGAGACCCAGTACTTC. Translated, it gives CASRSQGAGETQYF.